What follows are 9 T cell receptor beta chains derived from one specimen sequenced in a study of blood T cell repertoires in COVID-19. Only in-frame clones appear in the TCRdb table, and some are missing; sequencing was by immunoSEQ multiplex PCR. The profile shows about 280,000 clones, more than 70% of them singletons. Sequenced material: PBMCs or T cells enriched from blood (not recorded which). The receptors originated from a woman aged 55-75 years in a cohort exposed to, infected with or recovered from COVID-19 (not recorded which).

The chain couples TRBV30 to TRBJ2-7, with D possibly matching TRBD2 (6 bases). Germline lookup yields CDR1 GTSNPN and CDR2 SVGIG (reference sequence). The CDR3 loop spans 16 amino acids. V was cut by 2 bases and J by 0 bases, with 17 bases left in between. CDR3 bases: TGTGCCTGGAGTCCCCGGGACTCCTCTCCCTCCTACGAGCAGTACTTC. Translated, it gives CAWSPRDSSPSYEQYF.

J is TRBJ2-3 and V is TRBV6-4; 9 nucleotides line up with TRBD2. The V gene's germline CDR1 is MRHNA and CDR2 SNTAGT. Germline trimming cut 6 bases from V and 3 bases from J; bases unmatched to any gene: 7. This CDR3 is built from 15 residues. Here the CDR3 DNA reads TGTGCCAGCAGCCTACAAGCGGGAGGAACAGATACGCAGTATTTT. Translation gives CASSLQAGGTDTQYF.

The V gene is TRBV7-8, the J gene TRBJ1-1, with D possibly matching TRBD1 (5 bases). Germline V gives CDR1 SGHVS, CDR2 FQNEAQ. V lost 3 bases to trimming and J lost 1 base, with 12 bases between them. This CDR3 comprises 15 residues. CDR3 sequence: CASSFGNGGNTEAFF. The CDR3 region has the DNA TGTGCCAGCAGCTTTGGAAACGGGGGGAACACTGAAGCTTTCTTT. Supplemented by reference TRBV7-8 and TRBJ1-1, the full variable domain reads GAGVSQSPRYKVAKRGQDVALRCDPISGHVSLFWYQQALGQGPEFLTYFQNEAQLDKSGLPSDRFFAERPEGSVSTLKIQRTQQEDSAVYLCASSFGNGGNTEAFFGQGTRLTVV.

The rearrangement uses TRBV4-1 and TRBJ2-2, with 8 nucleotides matching TRBD2. The trim removed 4 bases at V and 4 bases at J, leaving 8 bases unmatched. This CDR3 comprises 16 residues. Germline CDR1 reads MGHRA; CDR2 reads YSYEKL. CDR3 nucleotide sequence: TGCGCCAGCAGCCGTCAAGCGGGAGCGGCCACCGGGGAGCTGTTTTTT. Translated, it gives CASSRQAGAATGELFF.

The V gene is TRBV3-1 (or the pseudogene TRBV3-2), the J gene TRBJ2-1, with TRBD2 matching over 10 bases. Trimming at V came to 0 bases and at J to 5 bases, leaving 10 bases not matched to a gene. Germline V gene data show CDR1 as LGHDT and CDR2 as YNNKEL (reference sequence). The CDR3 is 18 amino acids. The CDR3, as DNA: TGTGCCAGCAGCCAAGATTCAGCGGGAGGGGGAGGCCACAATGAGCAGTTCTTC. Protein sequence: CASSQDSAGGGGHNEQFF.

The sample holds one count of this clone. The chain is built from TRBV2 and TRBJ2-3; 10 bases line up with TRBD1. The V gene end was trimmed by 6 bases and the J gene end by 3 bases; junction bases not matched to a gene: 3. The CDR3 is 14 amino acids. Germline-derived CDR1 and CDR2 are SNHLY and FYNNEI. This CDR3 reads CASRRTGGTDTQYF. CDR3 sequence (DNA): TGTGCCAGCAGAAGGACAGGGGGGACAGATACGCAGTATTTT.

For the CDR3, the DNA is TGTGCCAGCAGTTTATCCCTACAGGGCACTGAAGCTTTCTTT. Residues: CASSLSLQGTEAFF. The chain is built from TRBV28 and TRBJ1-1, with D perhaps matching TRBD1 (6 bases). Per germline, CDR1 MDHEN and CDR2 SYDVKM. V lost 1 base and J lost 4, with 10 bases in between. CDR3 length equals 14 residues.

The chain carries TRBV18 and TRBJ1-5; 9 bases agree with TRBD1. This CDR3 is built from 15 residues. J lost 4 bases, V lost 3 bases, and 4 bases had no gene match. Germline V gives CDR1 KGHSH, CDR2 LQKENI. DNA for the CDR3: TGTGCCAGCTCACCCGACAGGGGGGGAAATCAGCCCCAGCATTTT. It is translated as CASSPDRGGNQPQHF.

The chain recombines TRBV10-3 with TRBJ2-1, with a tentative D call TRBD2 (6 bases). Germline CDR1 is ENHRY and CDR2 is SYGVKD. There are 15 residues in the CDR3. Trimming shortened V by 0 bases and J by 1 base, and 7 bases separated the two germline ends. Here the CDR3 reads CAISESSGSYNEQFF. The DNA of the CDR3 is TGTGCCATCAGTGAGTCTAGCGGATCCTACAATGAGCAGTTCTTC.